Included here is one TCR beta chain sequence, with context. Its cognate antigen is unknown. Per the germline V gene, CDR1 is ENHRY and CDR2 is SYGVKD. V was trimmed by 4 bases and J by 4 bases, leaving 16 bases between them. The CDR3 has 15 residues. At deep level, the assay was performed. DNA at around 200 ng, tens of thousands of T cell genomes, went into sorted-subset replicate PCRs. Here immunoSEQ multiplex PCR was the method, and the copy in TCRdb shows in-frame clones only, minus some. The data show approximately 840,000 clones, about 96% seen once. The source of the sample is a study of shared clonotypes between healthy human individuals. Study-wide results and limits: Clonotype sharing among donors, it was expected, would be affected by sequencing depth. Large depth notwithstanding, sorted-subset sequencing proved incomplete by rarefaction.

CD8 cells regarded as naive lacked CD45RO, were positively chosen for CCR7, and omitted terminally differentiated effector memory CD45RA+ cells. This receptor was taken from a man aged 25 to 40 in good health. Material for sequencing was naive CD8+ T cells sorted from blood. The chain carries TRBV10-3 and TRBJ1-1; D unresolved. The CDR3: CAISVAGSPFTEAFF. The CDR3 region has the DNA TGTGCCATCAGTGTAGCAGGTAGCCCTTTCACTGAAGCTTTCTTT.